This T cell receptor beta chain was found in a study of T cell responses to AZD1222 COVID-19 vaccine. Findings and caveats of the study: Clonal diversity was possibly underestimated, and the donors were mostly white British, with more females.

In regard to this clone: Antigen unknown.

The CDR3 runs to 14 residues. Trimming pared 6 bases from V and 0 bases from J, leaving 11 bases between. Germline V gene lookup returns CDR1 SEHNR and CDR2 FQNEAQ (reference sequence). Here immunoSEQ multiplex PCR was the method, and the copy in TCRdb shows in-frame clones only, minus some. The sample includes 91,000 or so clones, approximately 90% seen only once; the top ten take less than 4%. The receptor's source is an adult who received the AZD1222 COVID-19 vaccine. The rearrangement links TRBV7-9 to TRBJ1-1; TRBD1 is a possible D gene (5 bases). Sample: peripheral blood, taken 28 days after the second AZD1222 dose. This chain's CDR3 is CASRHPGMNTEAFF. Written as DNA, the CDR3 is TGTGCCAGCAGGCACCCAGGGATGAACACTGAAGCTTTCTTT.